One sample yielded the 32 T cell receptor beta chains listed below, sequenced in a study of long-term antiretroviral therapy in people with HIV. This was the immunoSEQ v3.0 assay at survey level. Repertoires were generated with immunoSEQ multiplex PCR, while TCRdb's copy carries only in-frame clones and drops some. Of 28,000 or so clones listed, 75% to 90% are singletons. Source: unsorted PBMCs, taken 0.8 years before starting antiretroviral therapy. These receptors came from a man aged 18 to 29 with HIV.

CDR3 nucleotides: TGTGCCAGCAGCTTTACAGGGCACCCCTATGGCTACACCTTC. Translation gives CASSFTGHPYGYTF. The chain is built from TRBV27 and TRBJ1-2; a weak D match, TRBD1 (6 bases). The V end lost 6 bases, the J end lost 4 bases, and 15 bases lay between the germline ends. The CDR3 covers 14 residues. The V gene's germline CDR1 is MNHEY and CDR2 SMNVEV (reference sequence).

V is TRBV7-8 and J is TRBJ1-4, with D tentatively TRBD1 (5 bases). V was shortened by 3 bases and J by 7 bases, with 6 bases between the two germline ends. The CDR3 totals 12 residues. Germline loops: CDR1 SGHVS, CDR2 FQNEAQ. DNA of the CDR3: TGTGCCAGCAGCTTTGGGGGTGAAAAACTGTTTTTT. This gives the protein CASSFGGEKLFF.

V gene TRBV19 combines with J gene TRBJ1-1; 7 positions agree with TRBD1. This CDR3 contains 14 residues. J lost 4 bases, V lost 6 bases, and 8 bases had no gene match. The germline V gene encodes CDR1 LNHDA and CDR2 SQIVND (reference sequence). Here the CDR3 reads CASRPQGSGTEAFF. The DNA of the CDR3 is TGTGCCAGTAGACCACAGGGGTCGGGCACTGAAGCTTTCTTT.

The chain uses TRBV9 and TRBJ2-1, with D tentatively TRBD2 (6 bases). The CDR3 contains 16 residues. From germline, CDR1 is SGDLS and CDR2 YYNGEE. V lost 2 bases and J 0 bases, leaving 12 bases between the germline ends. Here the CDR3 reads CASSVRDSSSYNEQFF. Written as DNA, the CDR3 is TGTGCCAGCAGCGTCCGGGACTCGAGCTCCTACAATGAGCAGTTCTTC.

The V call is TRBV27, the J call TRBJ2-7, with 8 bases that match TRBD2. Germline values: CDR1 MNHEY, CDR2 SMNVEV (reference sequence). The CDR3 sequence is 14 residues long. Trimming at V came to 3 bases and at J to 3 bases, leaving 4 bases not matched to a gene. The DNA for the CDR3 is TGTGCCAGCAGTTTTCTCGGGGGGGGCTACGAGCAGTACTTC. This encodes CASSFLGGGYEQYF.

This clone was picked up a small number of times. The chain carries TRBV19 and TRBJ1-2; D remains unclear. Between the trimmed V and J ends, which lost 5 bases and 4 bases, there was a span of 11 bases. The germline CDR1 and CDR2 sequences are LNHDA and SQIVND (reference sequence). The CDR3 is 13 residues long. Here the CDR3 reads CASSPPGPYGYTF. CDR3 DNA: TGTGCCAGTAGTCCACCCGGACCCTATGGCTACACCTTC.

The rearrangement joins TRBV4-3 to TRBJ1-2, with D unresolved. Deletions cut 4 bases from V and 2 bases from J, with 14 bases between. The CDR3 extends over 15 amino acids. Germline V gives CDR1 LGHNA, CDR2 YSLEER. The DNA for the CDR3 is TGCGCCAGCAGCCGGGCCGTTGGTTACAACTATGGCTACACCTTC. Amino acid sequence: CASSRAVGYNYGYTF.

This chain joins TRBV5-1 and TRBJ2-2; D unresolved. Looked up from germline, CDR1 is SGHRS and CDR2 is YFSETQ. The CDR3 covers 13 residues. The V and J ends lost 0 bases and 7 bases respectively, with 7 bases between them. The CDR3, as DNA: TGCGCCAGCAGCTTGGCAGTAATCGGGGAGCTGTTTTTT. Its protein is CASSLAVIGELFF.

V is TRBV5-1 and J is TRBJ2-1; TRBD1 matches 7 bases. The CDR3 has 16 residues. The V and J ends lost 4 bases and 2 bases, in that order; junction bases with no gene match: 9. From germline, CDR1 is SGHRS and CDR2 YFSETQ. CDR3 DNA: TGCGCCAGCAGCCCGGAAGACAGGGATCCCTACAATGAGCAGTTCTTC. Translation gives CASSPEDRDPYNEQFF.

The rearrangement links TRBV11-2 to TRBJ2-1; TRBD1 matches at 12 bases. The CDR3 runs to 17 residues. Losses at the gene ends were 5 bases for V and 3 bases for J; bases not matched to a gene: 8. Germline lookup yields CDR1 SGHAT and CDR2 FQNNGV. The CDR3 loop is CASSAGQGARVYNEQFF. In nucleotides, the CDR3 is TGTGCCAGCAGCGCGGGACAGGGGGCGCGGGTCTACAATGAGCAGTTCTTC.

The V call is TRBV9, the J call TRBJ2-2; D is ambiguous. The CDR3 extends over 14 amino acids. The germline V and J ends were trimmed by 0 bases and 1 base, with 4 bases remaining between them. Germline assignment: CDR1 SGDLS and CDR2 YYNGEE. The DNA for the CDR3 is TGTGCCAGCAGCGTAGGGGGGAACACCGGGGAGCTGTTTTTT. This gives the protein CASSVGGNTGELFF.

V gene TRBV9 combines with J gene TRBJ2-1; unclear D gene. Trimming pared 1 base from V and 5 bases from J, leaving 7 bases between. This CDR3 comprises 13 residues. The germline V gene encodes CDR1 SGDLS and CDR2 YYNGEE. This CDR3 reads CASSVFGDNEQFF. The CDR3 DNA follows: TGTGCCAGCAGCGTATTTGGGGACAATGAGCAGTTCTTC.

V gene TRBV7-9 combines with J gene TRBJ1-1; D ambiguous. The V gene lost 11 bases and the J gene lost 3 bases, with 13 bases spanning the gap. The length of the CDR3 is 12 residues. Germline CDR1 and CDR2: SEHNR and FQNEAQ (reference sequence). CDR3 sequence (DNA): TGTGCCTCCGGGGTTGGGCACACTGAAGCTTTCTTT. It encodes CASGVGHTEAFF. The full variable domain, completed using reference TRBV7-9 and TRBJ1-1, is DTGVSQNPRHKITKRGQNVTFRCDPISEHNRLYWYRQTLGQGPEFLTYFQNEAQLEKSRLLSDRFSAERPKGSFSTLEIQRTEQGDSAMYLCASGVGHTEAFFGQGTRLTVV.

This rearrangement joins TRBV12-5 to TRBJ1-1; 10 bases fit TRBD1. Germline V gene data show CDR1 as LGHNT and CDR2 as FRNRAP. There are 15 residues in the CDR3. The J segment lost 5 bases and the V segment lost 1 base, leaving 4 bases of the junction unmatched. The CDR3 DNA reads as TGTGCTAGTGGTTTGGAGAGGACAGGGGGGACTGAAGCTTTCTTT. This gives the protein CASGLERTGGTEAFF.

About this clone itself: Relative to the germline gene, one junction end is altered; a read error may explain this. The chain links TRBV6-4 to TRBJ1-1; D is ambiguous. The CDR3 consists of 13 residues. CDR1 MRHNA and CDR2 SNTAGT come from the germline V gene. The DNA of the CDR3 is TGTGCCAGCAGTGACGACCAGAACAATGAAGCTTTCTTT. Translating it yields CASSDDQNNEAFF.

The V call is TRBV4-3, the J call TRBJ2-7; possibly TRBD2 for D (6 bases). The CDR3 contains 16 residues. V lost 0 bases and J 0 bases, leaving 12 bases between the germline ends. Germline CDR1 LGHNA, CDR2 YSLEER. DNA of the CDR3: TGCGCCAGCAGCCAAGATACGGGAGAGAGCTCCTACGAGCAGTACTTC. Translated, it gives CASSQDTGESSYEQYF.

This clone was recorded only once. Compared with germline, one end of the junction differs, possibly owing to a read error. The CDR3 reads CASSTSGTGVNVLTF. The CDR3 nucleotides read TGTGCCAGCAGCACCTCCGGGACAGGGGTCAACGTCCTGACTTTC. The rearrangement uses TRBV5-5 and TRBJ2-6; 10 bases match TRBD1. Germline values: CDR1 SGHKS, CDR2 YYEKEE (reference sequence). This CDR3 comprises 15 residues.

The rearrangement joins TRBV6-1 to TRBJ2-7; D is unclear. The V gene lost 7 bases and the J gene lost 0 bases, with 16 bases spanning the gap. CDR3 length equals 15 residues. The germline V gene has CDR1 MNHNS and CDR2 SASEGT. The CDR3 coding sequence is TGTGCCAGCACCCCAGGCGGAAGTATCTCCTACGAGCAGTACTTC. This codes for CASTPGGSISYEQYF.

The rearrangement uses TRBV18 and TRBJ1-1, with a tentative D call TRBD1 (5 bases). From germline, CDR1 is KGHSH and CDR2 LQKENI. CDR3 size: 14 residues. V gave up 4 bases and J gave up 6 bases, with 15 bases separating them. CDR3 in DNA: TGTGCCAGCTCACTCCTGAGAGGGGCTCCTGAAGCTTTCTTT. Translating gives CASSLLRGAPEAFF. Looking up the rest from reference TRBV18 and TRBJ1-1 gives the full variable domain: NAGVMQNPRHLVRRRGQEARLRCSPMKGHSHVYWYRQLPEEGLKFMVYLQKENIIDESGMPKERFSAEFPKEGPSILRIQQVVRGDSAAYFCASSLLRGAPEAFFGQGTRLTVV.

The chain couples TRBV10-3 to TRBJ1-2; D uncertain. The germline gives CDR1 ENHRY, CDR2 SYGVKD. V lost 8 bases, J lost 2 bases, and 15 bases lay in between. CDR3 length: 14 amino acids. CDR3 nucleotide sequence: TGTGCCATCGCCTTGGGTATGGCGAACTATGGCTACACCTTC. Its protein product is CAIALGMANYGYTF.

The rearrangement joins TRBV9 to TRBJ2-5; the D is unclear. This CDR3 is built from 15 residues. Germline-derived CDR1 and CDR2 are SGDLS and YYNGEE. V was trimmed by 1 base and J by 1 base, leaving 11 bases between them. As DNA, the CDR3 is TGTGCCAGCAGCGTATGGGCCACTCCCCAAGAGACCCAGTACTTC. This translates into CASSVWATPQETQYF. Complete variable domain (other parts from reference TRBV9 and TRBJ2-5): DSGVTQTPKHLITATGQRVTLRCSPRSGDLSVYWYQQSLDQGLQFLIQYYNGEERAKGNILERFSAQQFPDLHSELNLSSLELGDSALYFCASSVWATPQETQYFGPGTRLLVL.

The chain links TRBV5-4 to TRBJ2-1; 11 bases agree with TRBD2. V gave up 4 bases and J gave up 5 bases; unmatched junction bases: 5. The CDR3 runs 15 residues. The germline CDR1 and CDR2 sequences are SGHNT and YYREEE (reference sequence). In DNA, the CDR3 is TGTGCCAGCAGCAGCGGGACTAGCGGAAACAATGAGCAGTTCTTC. It specifies CASSSGTSGNNEQFF.

The V call is TRBV6-1, the J call TRBJ1-5; the D gene is possibly TRBD1 (5 bases). The V and J ends lost 8 bases and 9 bases respectively, with 14 bases between them. The CDR3 covers 12 residues. From germline, CDR1 is MNHNS and CDR2 SASEGT. DNA of the CDR3: TGTGCCAGCTCGGTCGGGGGGGGGCCCCAGCATTTT. Translation gives CASSVGGGPQHF.

The rearrangement links TRBV19 to TRBJ1-5, with 7 bases that match TRBD1. CDR3 length: 12 residues. V dropped 9 bases and J dropped 1; count of bases not matched to a gene: 0. Germline V gene data show CDR1 as LNHDA and CDR2 as SQIVND (reference sequence). The chain's CDR3 is CASRGSNQPQHF. The CDR3 bases are TGTGCCAGCAGGGGGAGCAATCAGCCCCAGCATTTT.

The rearrangement uses TRBV10-3 and TRBJ2-1; D is possibly TRBD1 or TRBD2 (5 bases each). The V end lost 0 bases, the J end lost 12 bases, and 15 bases lay between the germline ends. Germline V gene lookup returns CDR1 ENHRY and CDR2 SYGVKD. The CDR3 covers 14 residues. CDR3 sequence: CAISESGESYGQFF. DNA of the CDR3: TGTGCCATCAGTGAGTCAGGGGAGAGTTACGGGCAGTTCTTC.

V and J are TRBV11-1 and TRBJ2-3, with 7 bases matching TRBD1. J was trimmed by 0 bases and V by 5 bases; bases with no gene match: 14. This CDR3 spans 18 amino acids. Germline values: CDR1 SGHAT, CDR2 FQDESV (reference sequence). CDR3 bases: TGTGCCAGCAGCCCCGCCCCCGGGACAGAGTTTAGCACAGATACGCAGTATTTT. Translating it yields CASSPAPGTEFSTDTQYF.

The CDR3 region has the DNA TGTGCCAGCAGCCAAGAACGGGGGTTGACGGTCAATGAGCAGTTCTTC. Its translation: CASSQERGLTVNEQFF. This chain uses TRBV4-2 with TRBJ2-1, with D perhaps matching TRBD2 (6 bases). CDR1 and CDR2 from the germline V gene are LGHNA and YNFKEQ. The CDR3 loop spans 16 amino acids. Trimming took off 0 bases at V and 6 bases at J, with 15 bases between the two ends.

This chain connects TRBV4-3 to TRBJ2-1; D gene unclear. Trimming took off 0 bases at V and 4 bases at J, with 7 bases between the two ends. This CDR3 has 14 amino acids. Germline assignment: CDR1 LGHNA and CDR2 YSLEER. The CDR3 bases are TGCGCCAGCAGCCAAGATCTTACTTACAATGAGCAGTTCTTC. As protein: CASSQDLTYNEQFF.

The chain links TRBV19 to TRBJ2-3, with D perhaps TRBD1 (5 bases). The V and J ends lost 3 bases and 4 bases respectively, with 17 bases between them. Germline-derived CDR1 and CDR2 are LNHDA and SQIVND (reference sequence). The CDR3 length is 16 residues. In nucleotides, the CDR3 is TGTGCCAGTAGTATTGGAGTCCGTGGGGCGGCAGATACGCAGTATTTT. Translation gives CASSIGVRGAADTQYF.

There are a few counts of this clone. The chain uses TRBV27 and TRBJ2-2; D may match TRBD1 or TRBD2 (5 bases each). This CDR3 spans 13 amino acids. Per the germline V gene, CDR1 is MNHEY and CDR2 is SMNVEV (reference sequence). V was clipped by 6 bases and J by 8 bases, with 13 bases between them. CDR3 sequence: CASRPDTGGELFF. CDR3 DNA sequence: TGTGCCAGCAGACCGGACACGGGAGGGGAGCTGTTTTTT.

V and J are TRBV7-9 and TRBJ2-3, with D hard to call. V shed 5 bases and J shed 4 bases, with 13 bases lying between them. Germline CDR1 SEHNR, CDR2 FQNEAQ (reference sequence). The CDR3 runs to 14 residues. The CDR3 loop reads CASSPTHGADTQYF. In DNA, the CDR3 is TGTGCCAGCAGCCCGACCCATGGGGCAGATACGCAGTATTTT.

This chain uses TRBV7-2 with TRBJ1-4; 10 bases are a match to TRBD1. Trimming removed 7 bases from V and 7 bases from J; junction bases left unmatched: 12. The CDR3 has 16 residues. Germline loops: CDR1 SGHTA, CDR2 FQGNSA. CDR3 protein: CASMTWAGTGVEKLFF. The CDR3 DNA sequence: TGTGCCAGCATGACCTGGGCGGGGACAGGGGTTGAAAAACTGTTTTTT.